This TCR beta chain stems from a study of T cell responses to AZD1222 COVID-19 vaccine. Points from the study as a whole: Of spike-specific TCRs, nearly half reportedly target regions left unmutated in variants.

Trimming at V came to 6 bases and at J to 4 bases, leaving 5 bases not matched to a gene. The CDR3 runs to 13 residues. Germline CDR1 MNHEY, CDR2 SVGAGI. The method was immunoSEQ multiplex PCR; TCRdb's version includes in-frame clones alone and lacks a portion of them. This sample has more than 50,000 clones, with roughly 85% found just once. Concerning this clone: Its antigen is not identified.

The source material was peripheral blood, sampled on day 0 of AZD1222 vaccination. This chain uses TRBV6-5 with TRBJ1-1; 7 nucleotides agree with TRBD1. This clonotype originated in an adult in good health. CDR3 bases: TGTGCCAGCAGGGGACAGTTGAGCACTGAAGCTTTCTTT. Translated, it gives CASRGQLSTEAFF.